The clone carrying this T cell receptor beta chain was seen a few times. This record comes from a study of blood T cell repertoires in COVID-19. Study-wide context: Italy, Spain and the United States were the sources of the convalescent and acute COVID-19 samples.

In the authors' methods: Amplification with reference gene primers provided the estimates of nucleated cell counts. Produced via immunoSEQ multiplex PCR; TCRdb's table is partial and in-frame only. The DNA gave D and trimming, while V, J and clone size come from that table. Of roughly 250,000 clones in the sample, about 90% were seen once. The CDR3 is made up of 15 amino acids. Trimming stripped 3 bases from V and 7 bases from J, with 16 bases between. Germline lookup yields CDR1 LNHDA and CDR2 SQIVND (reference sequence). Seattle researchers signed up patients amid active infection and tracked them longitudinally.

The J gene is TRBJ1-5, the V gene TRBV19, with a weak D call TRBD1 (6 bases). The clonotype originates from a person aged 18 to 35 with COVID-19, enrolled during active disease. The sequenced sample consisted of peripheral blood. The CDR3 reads CASSIFAGVKQPQHF. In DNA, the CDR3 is TGTGCCAGTAGTATCTTCGCAGGGGTAAAGCAGCCCCAGCATTTT.